This T cell receptor (beta chain) was sequenced in a study of blood T cell repertoires in COVID-19. Turning to the study itself: Acute-phase and convalescent COVID-19 samples originated in the United States, Italy and Spain.

Authors' analysis steps: Estimates of nucleated cell counts were drawn from the amplification of reference gene primers. The table came from immunoSEQ multiplex PCR; TCRdb's copy has only in-frame clones and leaves some out. V and J calls and clone size are those listed in that table; D and trimming were worked out from the DNA. The data show a few hundred thousand clones, roughly nine tenths seen once. The CDR3 runs to 14 residues. Germline V gene sequence: CDR1 SGHTS, CDR2 YDEGEE. V dropped 4 bases and J dropped 7 bases, with 17 bases sitting between them. This TCR came from a man aged 40-55 years with acute or convalescent COVID-19. The chain employs TRBV5-8 and TRBJ1-1; D unclear. Sequencing was performed on peripheral blood. The CDR3 sequence is CASSPLRERNEAFF. For the CDR3, the DNA is TGTGCCAGCAGCCCCCTTAGGGAGCGGAATGAAGCTTTCTTT.